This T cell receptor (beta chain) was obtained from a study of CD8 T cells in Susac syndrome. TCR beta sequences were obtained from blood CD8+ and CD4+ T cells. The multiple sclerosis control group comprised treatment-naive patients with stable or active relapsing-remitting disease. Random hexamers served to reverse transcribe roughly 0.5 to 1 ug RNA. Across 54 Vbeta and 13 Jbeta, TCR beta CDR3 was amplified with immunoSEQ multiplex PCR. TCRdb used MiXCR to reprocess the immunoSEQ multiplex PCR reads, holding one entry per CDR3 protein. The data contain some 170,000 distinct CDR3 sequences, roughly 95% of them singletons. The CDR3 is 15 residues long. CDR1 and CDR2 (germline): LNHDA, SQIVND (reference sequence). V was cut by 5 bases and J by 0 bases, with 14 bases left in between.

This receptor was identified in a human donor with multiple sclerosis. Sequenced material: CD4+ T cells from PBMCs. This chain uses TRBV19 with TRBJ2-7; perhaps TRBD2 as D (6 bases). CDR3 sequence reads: CASSLSGLVSYEQYF. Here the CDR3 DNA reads TGTGCCAGTAGTCTATCGGGACTCGTCTCCTACGAGCAGTACTTC.